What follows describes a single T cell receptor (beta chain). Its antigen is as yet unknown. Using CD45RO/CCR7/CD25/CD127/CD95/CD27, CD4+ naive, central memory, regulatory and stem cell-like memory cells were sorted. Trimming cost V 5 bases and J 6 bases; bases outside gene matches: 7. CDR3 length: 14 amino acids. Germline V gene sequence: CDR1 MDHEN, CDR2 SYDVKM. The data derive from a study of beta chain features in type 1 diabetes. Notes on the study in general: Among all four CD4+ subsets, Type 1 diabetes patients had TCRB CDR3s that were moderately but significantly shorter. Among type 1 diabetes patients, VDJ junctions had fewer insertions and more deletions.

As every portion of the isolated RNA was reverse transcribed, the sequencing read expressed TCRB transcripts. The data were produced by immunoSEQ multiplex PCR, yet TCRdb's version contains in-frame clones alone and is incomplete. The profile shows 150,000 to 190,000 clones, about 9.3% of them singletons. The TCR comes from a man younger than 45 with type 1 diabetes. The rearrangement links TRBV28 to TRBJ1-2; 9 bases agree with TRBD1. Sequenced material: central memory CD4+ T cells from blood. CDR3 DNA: TGTGCCAGCAGTCCAGGACAGGGGCGGCATGGCTACACCTTC. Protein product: CASSPGQGRHGYTF.